This TCR beta chain appears in the sequencing data of a study of cytomegalovirus exposure and HLA in healthy donors. Notes on the study in general: A later analysis reportedly found that, within productive TCRs, an Asian-associated ancestry cluster had fewer N-insertions than the mean observed across the roughly 610 donors. According to the study, approximately 150 TCR beta chains were cytomegalovirus-associated. TCR beta sequences reportedly predicted the HLA-A and HLA-B alleles of most subjects accurately.

13 Jbeta primers and 60 Vbeta primers were used for the PCR. TCRdb's table, derived via immunoSEQ multiplex PCR, lists solely in-frame clones and lacks some. The sample yields approximately 100,000 clones, around two thirds seen once. Germline CDR1 is SGHRS and CDR2 is YFSETQ. The CDR3 has 17 amino acids. V lost 2 bases to trimming and J lost 5 bases; unmatched junction nucleotides: 10. Among the donors, all were healthy bone marrow donors. A note on this clone: The antigen is undetermined.

The chain is built from TRBV5-1 and TRBJ2-1; 10 bases line up with TRBD2. What was sequenced was PBMCs. The receptor was derived from a man in his thirties or forties in good health and CMV-seropositive. The CDR3, as DNA: TGCGCCAGCAGCTTTTCTAGGAGCGGGGGGGCCGACAATGAGCAGTTCTTC. This translates into CASSFSRSGGADNEQFF.